This T cell receptor beta chain was retrieved from a study of human T cells and chemical hapten exposure. TCRdb recomputed calls from the RACE reads with MiXCR, one row per CDR3 protein. The table records about 82,000 distinct CDR3 sequences, 6.5% to 8.5% of them present only once. Whole-study findings and limits: Versus controls, expanded TCRs had significantly more large CDR3 similarity clusters.

Time point of the sample: patch test 2, 6 weeks after DPC sensitization. Treatment indicated: therapeutic diphenylcyclopropenone sensitization with weekly scalp DPC. Total RNA came from unfractionated whole blood. This clonotype was found a few times. Its antigen remains unidentified. This receptor was obtained from a woman between 25 and 40 years old with alopecia areata. Some clones in this sample may be carry-over from other donors' samples. The sample consisted of whole blood, taken in connection with sensitization to the hapten diphenylcyclopropenone (DPC).

The CDR3 sequence: CASSHTDTDTQYF. In DNA form, the CDR3 reads TGTGCCAGCAGCCATACAGACACAGATACGCAGTATTTT. V is TRBV3-1 and J is TRBJ2-3; D gene ambiguous. The CDR3 contains 13 residues. CDR1 is LGHDT, CDR2 YNNKEL, per germline (reference sequence). Trimming pared 3 bases from V and 2 bases from J, leaving 6 bases between.